This T cell receptor beta chain was recorded in a study of human T cells and chemical hapten exposure. Germline V gene sequence: CDR1 MNHEY, CDR2 SVGEGT. The CDR3 contains 14 residues. The ends were cut back, 8 bases at V and 7 bases at J, with 18 bases in the middle. Using its own MiXCR run on the RACE reads, TCRdb lists one record per CDR3 protein. The sample lists some 350,000 distinct CDR3 sequences, 6% to 8.5% occurring once. The time point denotes: patch test 1, 2 weeks after DPC sensitization. The treatment was: therapeutic diphenylcyclopropenone sensitization with weekly scalp DPC. The V and J genes are TRBV6-2 or TRBV6-3 and TRBJ1-5; maybe TRBD1 (5 bases). The source is a woman aged 18-29 years with alopecia areata. Some clones in this sample may be carry-over from other donors' samples. Sequencing was performed on whole blood, taken in connection with sensitization to the hapten diphenylcyclopropenone (DPC). The CDR3 nucleotides are TGTGCCAGCTCTATAGGGGCGTTTGGGCAGCCCCAGCATTTT. This codes for CASSIGAFGQPQHF.